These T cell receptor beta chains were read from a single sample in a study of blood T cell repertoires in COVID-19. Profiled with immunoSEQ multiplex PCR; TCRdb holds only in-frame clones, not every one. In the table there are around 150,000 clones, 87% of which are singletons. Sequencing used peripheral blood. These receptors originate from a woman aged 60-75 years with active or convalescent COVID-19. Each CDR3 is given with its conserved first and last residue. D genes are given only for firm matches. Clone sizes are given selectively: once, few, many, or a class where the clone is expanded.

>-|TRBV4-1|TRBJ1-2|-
CASSQDRQGGYGYTF
TGCGCCAGCAGCCAAGATCGCCAGGGCGGCTATGGCTACACCTTC
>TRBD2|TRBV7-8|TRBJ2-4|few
CASSLRTSGGVNIQYF
TGTGCCAGCAGCCTACGGACTAGCGGGGGGGTAAACATTCAGTACTTC
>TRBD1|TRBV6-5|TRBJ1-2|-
CASKRPGGDLNGYTF
TGTGCCAGCAAGCGCCCAGGGGGCGATCTCAATGGCTACACCTTC
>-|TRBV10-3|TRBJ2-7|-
CASTGNSYEQYF
TGTGCCAGTACAGGGAACTCCTACGAGCAGTACTTC
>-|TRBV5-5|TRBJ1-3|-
CASSPSTRGASGNTIYF
TGTGCCAGCAGCCCTAGCACTCGGGGAGCGTCTGGAAACACCATATATTTT
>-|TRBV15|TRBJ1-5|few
CATSTESAGISNQPQHF
TGTGCCACCAGCACAGAGTCAGCGGGCATCAGCAATCAGCCCCAGCATTTT
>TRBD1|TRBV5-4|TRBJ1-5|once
CASSSTPGQGGNQPQHF
TGTGCCAGCAGCTCCACACCGGGACAGGGCGGCAATCAGCCCCAGCATTTT
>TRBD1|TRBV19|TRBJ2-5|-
CASRDRGRGQETQYF
TGTGCCAGTAGGGACAGGGGGCGAGGTCAAGAGACCCAGTACTTC
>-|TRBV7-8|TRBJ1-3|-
CASSLERGTSGNTIYF
TGTGCCAGCAGCTTGGAGAGGGGGACGTCTGGAAACACCATATATTTT
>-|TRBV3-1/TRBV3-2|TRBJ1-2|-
CASSQDALNGYGYTF
TGTGCCAGCAGCCAAGATGCACTTAATGGTTATGGCTACACCTTC
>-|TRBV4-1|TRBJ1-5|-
CASSQESGNQPQHF
TGCGCCAGCAGCCAAGAGTCAGGCAATCAGCCCCAGCATTTT
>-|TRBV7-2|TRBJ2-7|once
CASRGGVRSYEQYF
TGTGCCAGCAGAGGGGGGGTACGCTCCTACGAGCAGTACTTC
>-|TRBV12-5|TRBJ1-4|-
CASGSSTGIGEKLFF
TGTGCTAGTGGTTCCTCGACAGGAATAGGTGAAAAACTGTTTTTT
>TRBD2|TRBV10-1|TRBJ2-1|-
CASSDGGRDEQFF
TGCGCCAGCAGTGATGGGGGGAGGGATGAGCAGTTCTTC
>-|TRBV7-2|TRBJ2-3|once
CASSLGYGRADTQYF
TGTGCCAGCAGCTTAGGGTACGGCCGGGCAGATACGCAGTATTTT
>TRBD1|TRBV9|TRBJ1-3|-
CAGAGTAGNTIYF
TGTGCCGGGGCAGGGACAGCTGGAAACACCATATATTTT
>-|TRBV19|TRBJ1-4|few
CASSTGMKLFF
TGTGCCAGTAGTACAGGGATGAAACTGTTTTTT
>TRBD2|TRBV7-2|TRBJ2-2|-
CASSFVAGAYTGELFF
TGTGCCAGCAGCTTTGTAGCGGGGGCCTACACCGGGGAGCTGTTTTTT
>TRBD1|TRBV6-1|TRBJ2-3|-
CASRTGNTDTQYF
TGTGCCAGCAGGACAGGGAACACAGATACGCAGTATTTT
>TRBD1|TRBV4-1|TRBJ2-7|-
CASSLGQGYEQYF
TGCGCCAGCAGCCTGGGACAGGGGTACGAGCAGTACTTC
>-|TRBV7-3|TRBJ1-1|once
CASSPLGMNTEAFF
TGTGCCAGCAGCCCACTAGGGATGAACACTGAAGCTTTCTTT
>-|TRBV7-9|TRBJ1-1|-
CASSPGGHNTEAFF
TGTGCCAGCAGCCCGGGAGGGCACAACACTGAAGCTTTCTTT
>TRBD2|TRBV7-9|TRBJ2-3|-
CASSLSLAGGTDTQYF
TGTGCCAGCAGCTTAAGCCTAGCGGGGGGCACAGATACGCAGTATTTT
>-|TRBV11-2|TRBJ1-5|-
CASSLSQGQPQHF
TGTGCCAGCAGCTTATCACAGGGTCAGCCCCAGCATTTT
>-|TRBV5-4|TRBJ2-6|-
CASSLRNSPSGANVLTF
TGTGCCAGCAGCTTGAGGAATAGCCCCTCTGGGGCCAACGTCCTGACTTTC
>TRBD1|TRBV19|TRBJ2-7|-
CASGEQGVSYEQYF
TGTGCCAGTGGGGAACAGGGGGTCTCCTACGAGCAGTACTTC
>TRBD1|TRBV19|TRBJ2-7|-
CASSPSAGQGGYEQYF
TGTGCCAGTAGTCCCTCGGCTGGACAGGGGGGCTACGAGCAGTACTTC
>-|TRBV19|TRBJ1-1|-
CATKLHLAAEAFF
TGTGCTACCAAACTGCATCTCGCCGCTGAAGCTTTCTTT
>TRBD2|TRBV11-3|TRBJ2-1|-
CASSVGLGWAWDEQFF
TGTGCCAGCAGCGTGGGACTAGGATGGGCATGGGATGAGCAGTTCTTC
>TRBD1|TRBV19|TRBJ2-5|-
CASSHGTDRRETQYF
TGTGCCAGTAGTCACGGGACAGATAGGAGAGAGACCCAGTACTTC
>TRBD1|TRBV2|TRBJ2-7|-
CASRDEGQERTYEQYF
TGTGCCAGCAGAGATGAGGGACAGGAGAGAACCTACGAGCAGTACTTC
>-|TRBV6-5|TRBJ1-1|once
CASISAGVNTEAFF
TGTGCCAGCATCTCAGCGGGGGTAAACACTGAAGCTTTCTTT
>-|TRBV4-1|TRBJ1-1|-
CASSLGHFTEAFF
TGCGCCAGCAGCCTGGGCCATTTCACTGAAGCTTTCTTT
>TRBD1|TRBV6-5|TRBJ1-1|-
CASSSDRGRVAFF
TGTGCCAGCAGTTCTGACAGGGGGCGGGTAGCTTTCTTT
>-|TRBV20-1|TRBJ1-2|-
CSAPTLVGYTF
TGCAGTGCTCCTACCTTAGTTGGCTACACCTTC
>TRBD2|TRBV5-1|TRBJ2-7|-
CASSLGGTSELEQYF
TGCGCCAGCAGCTTGGGGGGGACTAGTGAGCTCGAGCAGTACTTC
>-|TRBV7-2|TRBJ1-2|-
CASIKGVEYGYTF
TGTGCCAGCATCAAGGGGGTCGAGTATGGCTACACCTTC
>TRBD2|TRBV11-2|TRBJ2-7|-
CASSLESLAGGSSYEQYF
TGTGCCAGCAGCTTAGAATCCCTAGCGGGGGGGAGCTCCTACGAGCAGTACTTC
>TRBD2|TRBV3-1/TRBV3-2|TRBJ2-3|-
CASSQDSGGGTDTQYF
TGTGCCAGCAGCCAAGATTCCGGGGGGGGCACAGATACGCAGTATTTT
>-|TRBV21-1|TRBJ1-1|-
CASSKAPERGYTEAFF
TGTGCCAGCAGCAAAGCCCCCGAAAGGGGGTACACTGAAGCTTTCTTT
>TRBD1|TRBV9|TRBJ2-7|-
CASSPSGTGGREQYF
TGTGCCAGCAGCCCATCCGGGACAGGGGGCAGAGAGCAGTACTTC
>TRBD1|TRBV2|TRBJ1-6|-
CASSVLDRGNSPLHF
TGTGCCAGCAGCGTGCTGGACAGGGGCAATTCACCCCTCCACTTT
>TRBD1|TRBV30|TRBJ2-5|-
CAWSFRTGETQYF
TGTGCCTGGAGTTTTAGGACAGGGGAGACCCAGTACTTC
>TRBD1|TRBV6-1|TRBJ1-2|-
CASSEEGQAWGYTF
TGTGCCAGCAGTGAAGAGGGACAGGCCTGGGGCTACACCTTC
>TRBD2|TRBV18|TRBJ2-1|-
CASSREGFDEQFF
TGTGCCAGCTCACGGGAGGGTTTCGATGAGCAGTTCTTC
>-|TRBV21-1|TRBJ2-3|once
CASSPPTARGISTDTQYF
TGTGCCAGCAGTCCCCCCACCGCCAGGGGCATTAGCACAGATACGCAGTATTTT
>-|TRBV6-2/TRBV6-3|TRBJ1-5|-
CASSYGGANNQPQHF
TGTGCCAGCAGTTACGGGGGGGCAAACAATCAGCCCCAGCATTTT
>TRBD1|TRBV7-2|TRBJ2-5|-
CASSSNRGETQYF
TGTGCCAGCAGCTCGAACAGGGGAGAGACCCAGTACTTC
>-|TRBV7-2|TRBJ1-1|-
CASSPNSMNTEAFF
TGTGCCAGCAGCCCCAACAGTATGAACACTGAAGCTTTCTTT
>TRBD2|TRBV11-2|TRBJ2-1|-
CASSVGLGYNEQFF
TGTGCCAGCAGCGTTGGACTAGGCTACAATGAGCAGTTCTTC
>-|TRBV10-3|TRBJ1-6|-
CAISESNGSPLHF
TGTGCCATCAGTGAGTCGAACGGTTCACCCCTCCACTTT
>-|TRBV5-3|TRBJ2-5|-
CARSLSRETQYF
TGTGCCAGAAGCTTATCGCGGGAGACCCAGTACTTC
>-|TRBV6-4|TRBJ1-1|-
CASRESANTEAFF
TGTGCCAGCAGGGAGAGCGCGAACACTGAAGCTTTCTTT
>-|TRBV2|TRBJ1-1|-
CASSLGSRGTEAFF
TGTGCCAGCAGCCTAGGAAGCCGAGGGACTGAAGCTTTCTTT
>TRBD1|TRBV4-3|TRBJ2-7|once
CASSPGQGASYEQYF
TGCGCCAGCAGCCCGGGACAGGGGGCCTCCTACGAGCAGTACTTC
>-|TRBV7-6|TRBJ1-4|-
CASSLLSANYNEKLFF
TGTGCCAGCAGCTTATTATCCGCAAACTACAATGAAAAACTGTTTTTT